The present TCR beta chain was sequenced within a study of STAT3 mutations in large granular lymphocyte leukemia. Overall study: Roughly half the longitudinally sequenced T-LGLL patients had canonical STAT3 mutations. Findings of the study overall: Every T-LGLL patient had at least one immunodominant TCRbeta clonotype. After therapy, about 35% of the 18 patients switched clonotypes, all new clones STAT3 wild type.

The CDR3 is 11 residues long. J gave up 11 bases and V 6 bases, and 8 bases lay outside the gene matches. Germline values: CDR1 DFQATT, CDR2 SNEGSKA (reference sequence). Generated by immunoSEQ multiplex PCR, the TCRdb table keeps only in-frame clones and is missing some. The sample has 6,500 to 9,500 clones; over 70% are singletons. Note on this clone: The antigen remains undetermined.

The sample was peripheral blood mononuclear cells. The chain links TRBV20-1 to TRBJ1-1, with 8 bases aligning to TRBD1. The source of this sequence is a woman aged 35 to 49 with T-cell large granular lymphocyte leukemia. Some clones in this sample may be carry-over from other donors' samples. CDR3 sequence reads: CSALTGGAAFF. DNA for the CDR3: TGCAGTGCCCTTACAGGGGGAGCCGCTTTCTTT.